These 17 T cell receptor beta chains were sequenced from one sample in a study of PD-L1 blockade in urothelial cancer. TCRdb keeps only in-frame clones here, not all; method: immunoSEQ multiplex PCR. The sample holds about 45,000 clones, around 88% seen once. The source was PBMCs, collected around atezolizumab (anti-PD-L1) treatment. The receptors shown here come from an elderly man with urothelial cancer.

The V gene is TRBV27, the J gene TRBJ2-7; 10 bases align to TRBD1. The V segment lost 3 bases and the J segment 7 bases; nucleotides outside the gene matches: 3. Looked up from germline, CDR1 is MNHEY and CDR2 is SMNVEV (reference sequence). The CDR3 has 13 residues. CDR3: CASSFGTGVEQYF. The CDR3 region has the DNA TGTGCCAGCAGTTTTGGGACAGGGGTTGAGCAGTACTTC.

The CDR3 DNA is TGCGCCAGCAGCCAAGGACAGGTTGGCGGTGGGGCCAACGTCCTGACTTTC. This sequence encodes CASSQGQVGGGANVLTF. The chain couples TRBV5-1 to TRBJ2-6; 7 bases are shared with TRBD1. The junction had 10 bases not matched to a gene; V was cut back by 4 bases and J by 3 bases. Germline CDR1 and CDR2: SGHRS and YFSETQ. The CDR3 length is 17 residues.

J is TRBJ2-2 and V is TRBV7-7; 12 positions match TRBD2. The germline gives CDR1 SSHAT, CDR2 FNYEAQ (reference sequence). The CDR3 is made up of 15 amino acids. The junction had 0 bases not matched to a gene; V was cut back by 5 bases and J by 2 bases. This chain's CDR3 is CASSGLAGNTGELFF. CDR3 DNA sequence: TGTGCCAGCAGCGGACTAGCGGGAAACACCGGGGAGCTGTTTTTT.

The chain is built from TRBV4-1 and TRBJ1-4; perhaps TRBD1 as D (5 bases). Looked up from germline, CDR1 is MGHRA and CDR2 is YSYEKL. V was trimmed by 0 bases and J by 7 bases, leaving 12 bases between them. The CDR3 spans 15 residues. The CDR3 DNA reads TGCGCCAGCAGCCAAGAAGGCCGGGGGAGTGAAAAACTGTTTTTT. Its translation: CASSQEGRGSEKLFF.

This chain connects TRBV19 to TRBJ2-3; no reliable D call. CDR3 length: 11 residues. V dropped 10 bases and J dropped 3 bases, with 8 bases sitting between them. Germline CDR1 and CDR2: LNHDA and SQIVND (reference sequence). The CDR3 here is CATALTDTQYF. In DNA form, the CDR3 reads TGTGCCACCGCGTTAACAGATACGCAGTATTTT.

This rearrangement joins TRBV9 to TRBJ2-7, with TRBD1 matching over 7 bases. This CDR3 spans 16 amino acids. From germline, CDR1 is SGDLS and CDR2 YYNGEE. J was trimmed by 1 base and V by 2 bases; bases with no gene match: 9. Here the CDR3 DNA reads TGTGCCAGCAGCGTCCAGGGGGACAACCTTTCCTACGAGCAGTACTTC. Encoded protein: CASSVQGDNLSYEQYF.

The rearrangement joins TRBV4-3 to TRBJ2-1, with 13 bases aligning to TRBD2. The ends lost 0 bases at V and 1 base at J; junction bases unmatched: 12. Germline CDR1 is LGHNA and CDR2 is YSLEER. The CDR3 sequence is 21 residues long. The CDR3 coding sequence is TGCGCCAGCAGCCAAGATCCAGTGACTAGCGGGAGGACCTCATCCTACAATGAGCAGTTCTTC. Translation gives CASSQDPVTSGRTSSYNEQFF.

This clone appeared once. The chain employs TRBV5-4 and TRBJ2-7, with 13 bases matching TRBD2. The CDR3 spans 15 residues. CDR1 and CDR2 from the germline V gene are SGHNT and YYREEE (reference sequence). Trimming at V came to 1 base and at J to 6 bases, leaving 4 bases not matched to a gene. The CDR3 is CASSLTSGRAGEQYF. The CDR3 region has the DNA TGTGCCAGCAGCTTGACTAGCGGGAGGGCGGGCGAGCAGTACTTC. Full variable domain (rest looked up from reference TRBV5-4 and TRBJ2-7): ETGVTQSPTHLIKTRGQQVTLRCSSQSGHNTVSWYQQALGQGPQFIFQYYREEENGRGNFPPRFSGLQFPNYSSELNVNALELDDSALYLCASSLTSGRAGEQYFGPGTRLTVT.

J is TRBJ2-7 and V is TRBV2; no firm D call. CDR1 and CDR2 from the germline V gene are SNHLY and FYNNEI. The V gene lost 5 bases and the J gene lost 1 base, with 6 bases spanning the gap. The CDR3 totals 12 residues. In DNA form, the CDR3 reads TGTGCCAGCAGTCCGCAGTCCTACGAGCAGTACTTC. Residues: CASSPQSYEQYF.

The rearrangement joins TRBV30 to TRBJ2-1; 9 bases line up with TRBD2. The CDR3 is made up of 15 amino acids. V gave up 0 bases and J gave up 5 bases; unmatched junction bases: 5. Germline V gene sequence: CDR1 GTSNPN, CDR2 SVGIG (reference sequence). The CDR3 protein is CAWSVGLAGNNEQFF. The CDR3 DNA follows: TGTGCCTGGAGTGTAGGGCTAGCGGGAAACAATGAGCAGTTCTTC.

The chain has TRBV6-1 and TRBJ1-4; TRBD1 is a possible D gene (6 bases). Germline CDR1 is MNHNS and CDR2 is SASEGT. The CDR3 has 20 residues. The ends were cut back, 0 bases at V and 0 bases at J, with 20 bases in the middle. This CDR3 is CASSEALPWTADATNEKLFF. CDR3 DNA sequence: TGTGCCAGCAGTGAAGCCCTCCCTTGGACAGCCGATGCAACTAATGAAAAACTGTTTTTT.

This rearrangement joins TRBV7-2 to TRBJ2-5; 7 bases fit TRBD1. The V gene's germline CDR1 is SGHTA and CDR2 FQGNSA. V lost 5 bases, J lost 1 base, and 4 bases stayed unmatched. The CDR3 covers 14 residues. The CDR3 coding sequence is TGTGCCAGCAGCCGATACAGGGGCCAAGAGACCCAGTACTTC. This gives the protein CASSRYRGQETQYF.

The chain joins TRBV10-3 to TRBJ2-1; maybe TRBD2 (5 bases). The CDR3 covers 15 residues. V lost 0 bases and J lost 8, with 14 bases in between. Germline lookup yields CDR1 ENHRY and CDR2 SYGVKD. Here the CDR3 reads CAISESGGTIDEQFF. The CDR3 bases are TGTGCCATCAGTGAGTCCGGAGGTACAATCGATGAGCAGTTCTTC.

The V call is TRBV15, the J call TRBJ2-5, with D possibly being TRBD1 (6 bases). The CDR3 loop spans 14 amino acids. Germline V CDR1 and CDR2: LNHNV, YYDKDF (reference sequence). V was clipped by 0 bases and J by 1 base, with 6 bases between them. CDR3 amino acids: CATSRDRGQETQYF. The CDR3 region has the DNA TGTGCCACCAGCAGAGACAGGGGCCAAGAGACCCAGTACTTC.

This rearrangement joins TRBV5-1 to TRBJ2-7, with TRBD2 identical over 10 bases. CDR1 is SGHRS, CDR2 YFSETQ, per germline. V shed 4 bases and J 2 bases; nucleotides not matched to a gene: 6. The CDR3 runs 15 residues. The CDR3 loop is CASSARTSGTYEQYF. CDR3 DNA: TGCGCCAGCAGCGCCCGGACTAGCGGCACCTACGAGCAGTACTTC.

The genes are TRBV6-4 and TRBJ1-5; 9 bases line up with TRBD1. Germline loops: CDR1 MRHNA, CDR2 SNTAGT. V trimming: 1 base; J trimming: 6 bases; junction bases outside the gene matches: 10. The CDR3 covers 17 residues. CDR3 region: CASSDCLTGGASQPQHF. DNA of the CDR3: TGTGCCAGCAGTGACTGTTTAACAGGGGGCGCTTCTCAGCCCCAGCATTTT.

This clone came up a few times. The genes are TRBV9 and TRBJ2-1; 9 nucleotides match TRBD1. After removal of 4 bases from V and 8 bases from J, the junction contained 7 bases not matched to a gene. The CDR3 is 14 amino acids. Germline V gene sequence: CDR1 SGDLS, CDR2 YYNGEE. This CDR3 is CASSFRQGEYEQFF. In DNA, the CDR3 is TGTGCCAGCAGCTTCCGACAGGGGGAGTATGAGCAGTTCTTC.